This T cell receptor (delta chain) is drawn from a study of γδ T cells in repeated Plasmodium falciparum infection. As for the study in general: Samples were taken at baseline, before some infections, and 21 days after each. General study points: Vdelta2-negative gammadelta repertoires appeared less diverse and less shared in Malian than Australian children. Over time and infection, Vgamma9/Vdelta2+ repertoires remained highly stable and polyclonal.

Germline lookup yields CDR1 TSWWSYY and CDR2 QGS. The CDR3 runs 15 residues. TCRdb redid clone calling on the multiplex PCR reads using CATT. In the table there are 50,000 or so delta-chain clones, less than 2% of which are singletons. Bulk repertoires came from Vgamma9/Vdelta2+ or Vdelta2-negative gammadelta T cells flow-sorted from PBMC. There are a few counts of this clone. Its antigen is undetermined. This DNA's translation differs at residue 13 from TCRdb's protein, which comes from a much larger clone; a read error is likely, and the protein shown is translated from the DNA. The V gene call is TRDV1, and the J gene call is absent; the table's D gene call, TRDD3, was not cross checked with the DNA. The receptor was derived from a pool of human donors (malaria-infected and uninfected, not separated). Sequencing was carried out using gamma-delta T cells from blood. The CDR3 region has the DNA TGTGCTCTTGGGGAACTCTCACTGGGGGATAATAAACCCATCTTT. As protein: CALGELSLGDNKPIF.